A selection of T cell receptor beta chains follows, all from one sample in a study of blood T cell repertoires in COVID-19. Only in-frame clones appear in the TCRdb table, and some are missing; sequencing was by immunoSEQ multiplex PCR. Of around 27,000 clones listed, 88% are singletons. Specimen: peripheral blood. These receptors originate from a human donor in a cohort sampled during active COVID-19. Both conserved end residues are trimmed from each CDR3.

j_gene | v_gene | CDR3aa
TRBJ1-1 | TRBV6-5 | ASRRQGGESEAF
TRBJ1-2 | TRBV5-5 | ASSRDRELGYT
TRBJ2-3 | TRBV11-3 | ASSDRTGPDTQY
TRBJ2-5 | TRBV11-2 | ASSYVRGWETQY
TRBJ2-3 | TRBV13 | ASSLGRSGGGDTQY
TRBJ2-1 | TRBV3-1/TRBV3-2 | ASSQATNYNEQF
TRBJ1-1 | TRBV18 | ASSPTRMNTEAF
TRBJ1-5 | TRBV5-8 | ASSLAGGKGGGQPQH
TRBJ1-1 | TRBV7-2 | ASSPSIRGSEAF
TRBJ2-1 | TRBV27 | ASSLRGARSYNEQF
TRBJ2-7 | TRBV5-5 | ASSLGHLYEQY
TRBJ2-1 | TRBV5-1 | ASSLGGYDEQF
TRBJ1-6 | TRBV6-5 | ASSLRDRRSPLH
TRBJ2-5 | TRBV6-6 | ASSALGGRETQY
TRBJ1-3 | TRBV11-2 | ASSQVALSGNTIY
TRBJ2-2 | TRBV10-3 | AIRQTTGELF
TRBJ1-4 | TRBV6-2/TRBV6-3 | ASSDSRSKLF
TRBJ1-5 | TRBV6-5 | ASSYGTGGPQH
TRBJ2-1 | TRBV11-2 | ASSYPGQGAGEQF
TRBJ2-1 | TRBV7-9 | ASSFSLAVLDNEQF
TRBJ2-1 | TRBV10-1 | ASSREVAGAGEQF
TRBJ2-2 | TRBV6-1 | ASSEAQNTGELF
TRBJ2-5 | TRBV9 | ASSVGTGSGLGATQY
TRBJ2-3 | TRBV5-6 | ASSAAGGRDTQY
TRBJ2-3 | TRBV5-1 | ASRPQGAFDTQY
TRBJ2-3 | TRBV6-2/TRBV6-3 | ASSRLAGEGRDTQY
TRBJ1-1 | TRBV11-1 | ASSLDRVYTEAF
TRBJ2-2 | TRBV19 | ASSIRFPGELF
TRBJ1-2 | TRBV27 | ASSPDRLRSGYT
TRBJ2-1 | TRBV5-1 | ASSWALAGGGRNEQF
TRBJ1-5 | TRBV19 | ASSISGYSQPQH
TRBJ2-2 | TRBV4-2 | ASSQPSGALSGELF
TRBJ2-5 | TRBV10-2 | ASRASGGETQY
TRBJ1-5 | TRBV19 | ASSILGTSSNQPQH
TRBJ2-1 | TRBV10-2 | ASRDRGGGYNEQF
TRBJ2-7 | TRBV3-1/TRBV3-2 | ASSRSSGGPYEQY
TRBJ2-1 | TRBV14 | ASSQGPDRDDYNEQF
TRBJ2-3 | TRBV5-1 | ASSLASVSTDTQY
TRBJ1-5 | TRBV30 | AWSVTGGRSNQPQH
TRBJ2-7 | TRBV12-3/TRBV12-4 | ASSLNRDYEQY
TRBJ1-1 | TRBV6-5 | ASSPAGGTEAF